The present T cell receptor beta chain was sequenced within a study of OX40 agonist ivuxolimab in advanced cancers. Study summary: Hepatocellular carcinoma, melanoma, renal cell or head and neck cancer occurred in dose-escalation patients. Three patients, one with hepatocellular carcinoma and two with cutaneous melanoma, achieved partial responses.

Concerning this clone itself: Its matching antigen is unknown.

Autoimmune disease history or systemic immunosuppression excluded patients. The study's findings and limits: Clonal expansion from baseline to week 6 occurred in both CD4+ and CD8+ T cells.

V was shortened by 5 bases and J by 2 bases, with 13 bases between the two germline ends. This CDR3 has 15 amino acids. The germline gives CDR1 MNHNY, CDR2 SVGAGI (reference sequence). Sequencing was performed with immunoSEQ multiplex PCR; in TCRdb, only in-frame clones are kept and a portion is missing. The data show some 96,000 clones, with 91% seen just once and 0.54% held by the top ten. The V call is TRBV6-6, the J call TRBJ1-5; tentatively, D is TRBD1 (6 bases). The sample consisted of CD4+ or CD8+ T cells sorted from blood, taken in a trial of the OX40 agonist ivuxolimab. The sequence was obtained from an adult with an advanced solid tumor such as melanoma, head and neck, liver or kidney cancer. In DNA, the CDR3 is TGTGCCAGCAGTCCAGACTCAGGGGGCAATCAGCCCCAGCATTTT. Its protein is CASSPDSGGNQPQHF.